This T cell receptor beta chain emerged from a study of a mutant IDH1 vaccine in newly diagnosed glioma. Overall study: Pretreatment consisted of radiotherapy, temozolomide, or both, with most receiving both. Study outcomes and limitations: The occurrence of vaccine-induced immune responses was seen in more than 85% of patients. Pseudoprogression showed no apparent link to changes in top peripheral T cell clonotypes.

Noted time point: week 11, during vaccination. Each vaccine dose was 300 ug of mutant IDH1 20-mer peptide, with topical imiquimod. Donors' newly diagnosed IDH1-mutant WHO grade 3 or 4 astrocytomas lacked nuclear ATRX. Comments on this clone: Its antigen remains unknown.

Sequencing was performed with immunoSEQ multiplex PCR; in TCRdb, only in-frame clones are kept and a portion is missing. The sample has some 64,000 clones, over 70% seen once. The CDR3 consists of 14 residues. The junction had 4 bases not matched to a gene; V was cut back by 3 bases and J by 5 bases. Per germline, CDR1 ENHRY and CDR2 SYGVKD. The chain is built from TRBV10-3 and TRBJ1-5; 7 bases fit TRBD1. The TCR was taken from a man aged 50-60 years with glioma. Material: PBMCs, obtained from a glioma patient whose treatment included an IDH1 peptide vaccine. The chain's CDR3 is CAISDYRGDQPQHF. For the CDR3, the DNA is TGTGCCATCAGTGATTACAGGGGAGATCAGCCCCAGCATTTT.